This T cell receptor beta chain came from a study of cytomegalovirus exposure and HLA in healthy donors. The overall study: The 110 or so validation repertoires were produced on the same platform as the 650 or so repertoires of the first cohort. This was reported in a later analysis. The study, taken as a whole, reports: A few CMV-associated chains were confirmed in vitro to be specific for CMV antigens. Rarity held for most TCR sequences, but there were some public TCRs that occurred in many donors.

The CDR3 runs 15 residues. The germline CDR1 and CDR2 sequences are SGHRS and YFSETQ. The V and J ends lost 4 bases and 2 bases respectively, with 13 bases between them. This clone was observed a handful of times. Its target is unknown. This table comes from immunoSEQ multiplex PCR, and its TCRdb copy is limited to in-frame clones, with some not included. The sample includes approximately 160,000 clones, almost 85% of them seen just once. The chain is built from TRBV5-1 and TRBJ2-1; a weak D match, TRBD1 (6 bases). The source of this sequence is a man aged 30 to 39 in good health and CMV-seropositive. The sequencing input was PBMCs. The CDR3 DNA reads TGCGCCAGCAGCACCGGACAGCTTACCTACAATGAGCAGTTCTTC. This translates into CASSTGQLTYNEQFF. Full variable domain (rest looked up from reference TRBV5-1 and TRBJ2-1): KAGVTQTPRYLIKTRGQQVTLSCSPISGHRSVSWYQQTPGQGLQFLFEYFSETQRNKGNFPGRFSGRQFSNSRSEMNVSTLELGDSALYLCASSTGQLTYNEQFFGPGTRLTVL.